This TCR beta chain came from a study of blood T cell repertoires in COVID-19. The CDR3 loop spans 14 amino acids. Germline CDR1 reads SGHAT; CDR2 reads FQNNGV. Deletions cut 4 bases from V and 1 base from J, with 7 bases between. Profiling relied on immunoSEQ multiplex PCR, and the TCRdb table lists in-frame clones only, not all of them. The data hold roughly 210,000 clones, with 80% to 90% observed a single time. The chain joins TRBV11-2 to TRBJ2-2; a possible D gene is TRBD2 (5 bases). Sequencing input: PBMCs or T cells enriched from blood (not recorded which). This TCR was sampled from a man younger than 40 in a cohort exposed to, infected with or recovered from COVID-19 (not recorded which). DNA of the CDR3: TGTGCCAGCAGCTGGGCGGGGAACACCGGGGAGCTGTTTTTT. It yields the protein CASSWAGNTGELFF.